Sequencing of this T cell receptor beta chain was carried out in a study of a mutant IDH1 vaccine in newly diagnosed glioma. Overall study: Commencement of vaccination occurred 4-6 weeks following radiotherapy alone, or concurrently with temozolomide cycles.

This sample's time point: week 11, during vaccination. Alongside topical imiquimod, each dose of vaccine comprised 300 ug of mutant IDH1 20-mer peptide. Comment on this clone: Its antigen is as yet unknown.

Measured with immunoSEQ multiplex PCR; TCRdb has only the in-frame clones, and not every one. The table lists about 24,000 clones, 79% of them singletons. V dropped 4 bases and J dropped 0 bases, with 11 bases sitting between them. CDR1 SGHRS and CDR2 YFSETQ come from the germline V gene. The CDR3 covers 15 residues. Sample: PBMCs, taken from a glioma patient whose treatment included an IDH1 peptide vaccine. This chain uses TRBV5-1 with TRBJ1-3; D perhaps matches TRBD1 (6 bases). The source is a middle-aged man with glioma. CDR3 in DNA: TGCGCCAGCAGCCCCACAGGGACCTCTGGAAACACCATATATTTT. Translation gives CASSPTGTSGNTIYF.